The subject of this entry is one T cell receptor beta chain. The V gene's germline CDR1 is MNHNS and CDR2 SASEGT. The V segment lost 4 bases and the J segment 5 bases; nucleotides outside the gene matches: 9. The CDR3 loop spans 15 amino acids. Authors' data handling: The authors estimated nucleated cell counts from reference gene primer amplification. TCRdb's table, derived via immunoSEQ multiplex PCR, lists solely in-frame clones and lacks some. V and J calls and clone size come straight from that table; D and trimming were deduced from the DNA. This sample has around 140,000 clones, with 70% to 90% found just once. This specimen comes from a study of blood T cell repertoires in COVID-19. On the study more broadly: Samples came from the United States, Italy and Spain, spanning acute and convalescent COVID-19. PBMCs, B-cell-depleted T cells, or T cells provided the cDNA or gDNA that made up the material.

The sequenced sample consisted of peripheral blood. The origin of this receptor is a man between 65 and 85 years old with active COVID-19. This sequence joins TRBV6-1 and TRBJ2-3; 7 nucleotides align to TRBD2. CDR3 sequence reads: CASSGAGSGGDTQYF. CDR3 in DNA: TGTGCCAGCAGTGGAGCGGGGTCGGGAGGAGATACGCAGTATTTT.